Listed below are T cell receptor beta chains from one sample, sequenced in a study of cytomegalovirus exposure and HLA in healthy donors. TCRdb keeps only in-frame clones here, not all; method: immunoSEQ multiplex PCR. Here the sample spans about 120,000 clones, about four fifths being singletons. Sample: PBMCs. These receptors all stem from a woman aged 35 to 49 in good health and CMV-seronegative. The CDR3 runs from the conserved cysteine through the conserved F or W. The order of the fields is J gene, V gene, CDR3 protein.

j_call: TRBJ2-7; v_call: TRBV19; cdr3_aa: CASSIGQGGFQYF
j_call: TRBJ1-1; v_call: TRBV7-9; cdr3_aa: CASSLERVAVNTEAFF
j_call: TRBJ1-1; v_call: TRBV18; cdr3_aa: CASSPQTGVNTEAFF
j_call: TRBJ1-1; v_call: TRBV11-2; cdr3_aa: CASGRLNTEAFF
j_call: TRBJ2-7; v_call: TRBV5-4; cdr3_aa: CASSSGTGGYEQYF
j_call: TRBJ2-1; v_call: TRBV7-9; cdr3_aa: CASSPAISSSYNEQFF
j_call: TRBJ1-1; v_call: TRBV6-6; cdr3_aa: CASSDPGQSNTEAFF
j_call: TRBJ2-1; v_call: TRBV11-2; cdr3_aa: CASTVGRGSGEGEQFF
j_call: TRBJ1-1; v_call: TRBV5-1; cdr3_aa: CASSLAGQGVTTEAFF
j_call: TRBJ1-6; v_call: TRBV19; cdr3_aa: CASSPMDSRQFYNSPLHF
j_call: TRBJ1-1; v_call: TRBV7-9; cdr3_aa: CASSLAAGVTEAFF
j_call: TRBJ2-1; v_call: TRBV28; cdr3_aa: CASSLARGGGNEQFF
j_call: TRBJ1-4; v_call: TRBV6-1; cdr3_aa: CASSEGQGFEKLFF